This entry lists 2 T cell receptor beta chains sequenced from one sample in a study of T-cell reconstitution after alpha-beta-depleted transplantation in children. TCRbeta library preparation incorporated unique molecular identifiers. TCRdb fed the PCR reads into MiXCR, producing one record per CDR3 protein. Counted here are just over 950,000 distinct CDR3 sequences, around 30% occurring once; the ten biggest clones make up roughly 28%. The sequences come from PBMCs, mostly from graft donor cells, collected 360 days after TCRalphabeta/CD19-depleted stem cell transplant. The receptors were sampled from a boy younger than two who had a stem cell transplant for SCID, so the T cells may come from the graft donor.

The chain has TRBV12-3 or TRBV12-4 and TRBJ1-5; a weak D match, TRBD1 (6 bases). This CDR3 is built from 18 residues. Trimming left V 2 bases short and J 0 bases short, with 17 bases between. CDR3 loop: CASSLFAGQRNSNQPQHF. The CDR3 bases are TGTGCCAGCAGTTTATTCGCTGGACAGAGAAATAGCAATCAGCCCCAGCATTTT.

This chain connects TRBV10-3 to TRBJ2-7, with D possibly matching TRBD1 (5 bases). Germline CDR1 and CDR2: ENHRY and SYGVKD. The ends were cut back, 5 bases at V and 5 bases at J, with 10 bases in the middle. The CDR3 covers 12 residues. The CDR3 is CAISPDIDEQYF. DNA of the CDR3: TGTGCCATCAGTCCGGACATCGACGAGCAGTACTTC.